These 28 T cell receptor beta chains share one sample of origin, sequenced in a study of cytomegalovirus exposure and HLA in healthy donors. This PCR relied on a set of 60 Vbeta primers and 13 Jbeta primers. The assay was immunoSEQ multiplex PCR, and TCRdb's table has in-frame clones only and misses some. The sample contains around 140,000 clones, around 82% of which appear only once. Sequencing was carried out using PBMCs. These receptors were obtained from a female donor in good health and CMV-seronegative.

The chain combines TRBV10-1 with TRBJ2-7; TRBD1 might be the D (6 bases). The CDR3 length is 13 residues. V lost 0 bases and J 4 bases, leaving 7 bases between the germline ends. Germline V lookup: CDR1 WNHNN, CDR2 SYGVQD (reference sequence). In DNA form, the CDR3 reads TGCGCCAGCAGTGAGTCCAGGGGTTACGAGCAGTACTTC. Its protein is CASSESRGYEQYF.

This chain joins TRBV19 and TRBJ1-2; 9 bases line up with TRBD1. The CDR3 contains 14 residues. Losses at the gene ends were 3 bases for V and 4 bases for J; bases not matched to a gene: 3. CDR1 is LNHDA and CDR2 is SQIVND in the germline V gene (reference sequence). The CDR3 bases are TGTGCCAGTAGTATCGGGACAGGGATCTATGGCTACACCTTC. Protein sequence: CASSIGTGIYGYTF. Combining the CDR3 with reference TRBV19 and TRBJ1-2 gives the whole variable domain DGGITQSPKYLFRKEGQNVTLSCEQNLNHDAMYWYRQDPGQGLRLIYYSQIVNDFQKGDIAEGYSVSREKKESFPLTVTSAQKNPTAFYLCASSIGTGIYGYTFGSGTRLTVV.

The chain is built from TRBV10-1 and TRBJ1-5, with D unresolved. CDR3 length equals 13 residues. Germline V gene sequence: CDR1 WNHNN, CDR2 SYGVQD (reference sequence). Trimming stripped 2 bases from V and 6 bases from J, with 8 bases between. The CDR3 sequence is CASSELVGQPQHF. The CDR3 nucleotides read TGCGCCAGCAGTGAGCTGGTCGGTCAGCCCCAGCATTTT.

V is TRBV5-4 and J is TRBJ2-1, with 7 positions matching TRBD1. CDR1 is SGHNT, CDR2 YYREEE, per germline (reference sequence). The CDR3 has 14 amino acids. V lost 4 bases and J lost 6; bases outside the gene matches: 7. The CDR3 loop is CASSLTGTVNEQFF. The CDR3, as DNA: TGTGCCAGCAGCCTGACAGGGACGGTCAATGAGCAGTTCTTC.

This clone occurred once. This chain joins TRBV6-5 and TRBJ1-6, with TRBD1 matching 8 bases. The CDR3 sequence is 16 residues long. The V gene end was trimmed by 4 bases and the J gene end by 7 bases; junction bases not matched to a gene: 9. CDR1 MNHEY and CDR2 SVGAGI come from the germline V gene. In DNA form, the CDR3 reads TGTGCCAGCAGTTCATACAGGGGGGCGCGGAATTCACCCCTCCACTTT. Protein sequence: CASSSYRGARNSPLHF.

The V gene is TRBV5-1, the J gene TRBJ2-7; the match to TRBD1 covers 10 bases. Germline V gives CDR1 SGHRS, CDR2 YFSETQ. V lost 4 bases and J lost 7; bases outside the gene matches: 14. This CDR3 comprises 16 residues. CDR3 bases: TGCGCCAGCAGCCTCCGACAGGGGGCTCCTTATAGGGAGCAGTACTTC. It specifies CASSLRQGAPYREQYF.

This clone was detected a few times. The sample carries other DNA sequences with the same CDR3. This chain connects TRBV19 to TRBJ1-1; weak D call: TRBD1 (6 bases). Germline CDR1 and CDR2: LNHDA and SQIVND (reference sequence). V dropped 2 bases and J dropped 1 base, with 8 bases sitting between them. The CDR3 length is 14 residues. In nucleotides, the CDR3 is TGTGCCAGTAGTATACAGGGGCCGAACACTGAAGCTTTCTTT. Its protein is CASSIQGPNTEAFF.

This chain joins TRBV27 and TRBJ2-7, with 8 positions matching TRBD2. CDR1 MNHEY and CDR2 SMNVEV come from the germline V gene (reference sequence). The length of the CDR3 is 14 residues. Trimming at V came to 3 bases and at J to 2 bases, leaving 3 bases not matched to a gene. The CDR3 protein is CASSFAGGTYEQYF. The DNA for the CDR3 is TGTGCCAGCAGTTTCGCGGGGGGAACCTACGAGCAGTACTTC.

The chain couples TRBV27 to TRBJ2-1, with 13 bases identical to TRBD2. Unmatched junction bases numbered 21, after V lost 3 bases and J lost 7 bases. Germline CDR1 reads MNHEY; CDR2 reads SMNVEV (reference sequence). The CDR3 runs to 21 residues. CDR3 nucleotide sequence: TGTGCCAGCAGTTTGGGACCTCTGTTAGGACTAGCGGGAGTAGGGCGTAATGAGCAGTTCTTC. The encoded protein is CASSLGPLLGLAGVGRNEQFF.

The chain couples TRBV18 to TRBJ1-2, with D perhaps TRBD1 (6 bases). Trimming left V 3 bases short and J 3 bases short, with 14 bases between. The CDR3 loop spans 15 amino acids. The germline CDR1 and CDR2 sequences are KGHSH and LQKENI. The chain's CDR3 is CASSPDRRWDYGYTF. CDR3 DNA: TGTGCCAGCTCACCCGACAGGAGATGGGACTATGGCTACACCTTC.

J is TRBJ2-7 and V is TRBV27, with TRBD1 matching over 8 bases. Trimming took 2 bases from V and 0 from J; bases not matched to a gene: 3. Germline V gives CDR1 MNHEY, CDR2 SMNVEV (reference sequence). The CDR3 runs 15 residues. The CDR3 coding sequence is TGTGCCAGCAGTTTAGGACAGGGCTTCTCCTACGAGCAGTACTTC. It is translated as CASSLGQGFSYEQYF.

The chain links TRBV19 to TRBJ2-7; maybe TRBD1 (5 bases). The V gene's germline CDR1 is LNHDA and CDR2 SQIVND (reference sequence). The CDR3 contains 15 residues. V shed 4 bases and J shed 3 bases, with 16 bases lying between them. The CDR3 coding sequence is TGTGCCAGTAGTAACCCAGTGCTCCAGGGCTACGAGCAGTACTTC. This translates into CASSNPVLQGYEQYF.

CDR3 protein: CASRDQGVKYEQYF. CDR3 nucleotide sequence: TGTGCCAGCAGGGACCAGGGGGTCAAGTACGAGCAGTACTTC. The chain combines TRBV28 with TRBJ2-7, with 7 bases fitting TRBD1. This CDR3 region has 14 residues. CDR1 and CDR2 from the germline V gene are MDHEN and SYDVKM. Losses at the gene ends were 6 bases for V and 4 bases for J; bases not matched to a gene: 9.

This chain joins TRBV2 and TRBJ2-1; perhaps TRBD1 as D (5 bases). This CDR3 comprises 16 residues. Germline V lookup: CDR1 SNHLY, CDR2 FYNNEI. Deletions cut 7 bases from V and 2 bases from J, with 18 bases between. CDR3 region: CASIQGKGATYNEQFF. The CDR3 DNA reads as TGTGCCAGCATCCAAGGAAAAGGGGCAACCTACAATGAGCAGTTCTTC.

The count of this clone is one. CDR3 region: CASSLLEYTEAFF. The CDR3 region has the DNA TGTGCCAGCAGCCTACTAGAATACACTGAAGCTTTCTTT. The chain uses TRBV7-7 and TRBJ1-1; no firm D call. Germline V gives CDR1 SSHAT, CDR2 FNYEAQ (reference sequence). Trimming took 5 bases from V and 3 from J, leaving 10 bases between them. CDR3 length: 13 amino acids.

The rearrangement links TRBV23-1 to TRBJ2-5; the match to TRBD1 covers 7 bases. TRBV23-1 is an ORF, with its function uncertain. This CDR3 is built from 18 residues. With V trimmed by 6 bases and J by 4 bases, 20 bases remained unmatched. CDR3 loop: CASRIKSSGGSPIETQYF. The CDR3 DNA sequence: TGCGCCAGCAGAATTAAATCCTCAGGGGGTAGCCCAATAGAGACCCAGTACTTC.

V usage is TRBV9 and J usage is TRBJ2-5, with TRBD2 matching over 8 bases. CDR1 SGDLS and CDR2 YYNGEE come from the germline V gene. This CDR3 spans 18 amino acids. The V segment lost 0 bases and the J segment 4 bases; nucleotides outside the gene matches: 14. The CDR3 region has the DNA TGTGCCAGCAGCGTAGGGAGTAGCGGGGACCAGAGAAGAGAGACCCAGTACTTC. Translating gives CASSVGSSGDQRRETQYF.

The chain recombines TRBV11-2 with TRBJ2-7; tentatively, D is TRBD2 (6 bases). The CDR3 contains 15 residues. In germline, CDR1 is SGHAT, CDR2 FQNNGV. V was clipped by 1 base and J by 2 bases, with 12 bases between them. CDR3 sequence: CASSLVGGTAYEQYF. Here the CDR3 DNA reads TGTGCCAGCAGCTTAGTGGGGGGAACGGCCTACGAGCAGTACTTC.

This rearrangement joins TRBV10-3 to TRBJ2-7, with TRBD2 matching over 12 bases. CDR1 and CDR2 from the germline V gene are ENHRY and SYGVKD. The CDR3 contains 16 residues. Unmatched junction bases numbered 7, after V lost 2 bases and J lost 5 bases. CDR3 amino acids: CAISEGLAGIMNEQYF. The CDR3 coding sequence is TGTGCCATCAGTGAGGGACTAGCGGGAATAATGAACGAGCAGTACTTC.

This rearrangement joins TRBV5-4 to TRBJ1-6; 7 bases fit TRBD1. Germline V lookup: CDR1 SGHNT, CDR2 YYREEE (reference sequence). There are 16 residues in the CDR3. V shed 4 bases and J 8 bases; nucleotides not matched to a gene: 12. The CDR3 DNA is TGTGCCAGCAGCCCGGGGGGGCGCCAGGGGGATTCACCCCTCCACTTT. This translates into CASSPGGRQGDSPLHF.

V is TRBV28 and J is TRBJ2-7, with 9 bases that match TRBD2. V gave up 3 bases and J gave up 3 bases; unmatched junction bases: 3. Germline CDR1 reads MDHEN; CDR2 reads SYDVKM. CDR3 length: 14 amino acids. The CDR3 nucleotides read TGTGCCAGCAGTTTCCTTAGCGGGAGCTACGAGCAGTACTTC. It is translated as CASSFLSGSYEQYF.

A remark on this clone: The junction shows a germline mismatch at one end, possibly a read error. The chain is built from TRBV27 and TRBJ1-2; 9 bases are shared with TRBD1. CDR1 and CDR2 (germline): MNHEY, SMNVEV (reference sequence). This CDR3 spans 15 amino acids. This chain's CDR3 is CASSPPGQGLYGYPF. The CDR3 DNA reads as TGTGCCAGCAGTCCACCGGGACAGGGACTATATGGCTACCCCTTC.

The chain combines TRBV28 with TRBJ2-2, with TRBD2 identical over 8 bases. The CDR3 spans 16 residues. Germline V lookup: CDR1 MDHEN, CDR2 SYDVKM. The V gene end was trimmed by 7 bases and the J gene end by 5 bases; junction bases not matched to a gene: 12. CDR3 bases: TGTGCCAGCAACCCGGCGGAAGCGGGAGTTACCGGGGAGCTGTTTTTT. Encoded protein: CASNPAEAGVTGELFF.

This clone was counted only a few times. The rearrangement links TRBV6-6 to TRBJ1-2, with 8 nucleotides matching TRBD1. Germline V CDR1 and CDR2: MNHNY, SVGAGI (reference sequence). The CDR3 runs to 15 residues. V shed 0 bases and J 5 bases; nucleotides not matched to a gene: 5. The CDR3: CASSYSLGTGYGYTF. Written as DNA, the CDR3 is TGTGCCAGCAGTTACTCGTTGGGGACAGGATATGGCTACACCTTC.

J is TRBJ1-5 and V is TRBV18; D is ambiguous. Germline V gene data show CDR1 as KGHSH and CDR2 as LQKENI. V lost 2 bases to trimming and J lost 3 bases, with 11 bases between them. The CDR3 has 15 residues. The CDR3 reads CASSPAGTHNQPQHF. DNA of the CDR3: TGTGCCAGCTCACCAGCAGGAACCCACAATCAGCCCCAGCATTTT. Supplemented by reference TRBV18 and TRBJ1-5, the full variable domain reads NAGVMQNPRHLVRRRGQEARLRCSPMKGHSHVYWYRQLPEEGLKFMVYLQKENIIDESGMPKERFSAEFPKEGPSILRIQQVVRGDSAAYFCASSPAGTHNQPQHFGDGTRLSIL.

The chain is built from TRBV19 and TRBJ2-5; the match to TRBD2 covers 12 bases. Germline CDR1 LNHDA, CDR2 SQIVND (reference sequence). The CDR3 totals 16 residues. V lost 4 bases and J lost 4; bases outside the gene matches: 7. The CDR3 protein is CASSTSTSGRGETQYF. The CDR3 region has the DNA TGTGCCAGTAGTACATCGACTAGCGGGAGAGGAGAGACCCAGTACTTC.

The chain employs TRBV28 and TRBJ2-1; 8 bases align to TRBD2. Germline CDR1 is MDHEN and CDR2 is SYDVKM. J was trimmed by 1 base and V by 5 bases; bases with no gene match: 4. CDR3 length: 15 residues. The CDR3 nucleotides read TGTGCCAGCAGTCCCAGCGGGAGTTCCTACAATGAGCAGTTCTTC. Encoded protein: CASSPSGSSYNEQFF.

The V and J genes are TRBV15 and TRBJ1-5, with D possibly being TRBD1 (5 bases). The CDR3 contains 14 residues. V was pared by 0 bases and J by 6 bases, with 9 bases between. Germline-derived CDR1 and CDR2 are LNHNV and YYDKDF (reference sequence). CDR3 sequence: CATSRDRGFQPQHF. The CDR3 bases are TGTGCCACCAGCAGAGATAGGGGATTTCAGCCCCAGCATTTT.